This entry is about one T cell receptor (beta chain). Its antigen is undetermined. This sample stems from a study of T-cell memory formation after mild COVID-19. Amplification by 5'RACE using constant-segment primers produced TCR alpha and TCR beta cDNA libraries that carried sample barcodes and UMIs. TCRdb analysed the 5' RACE reads with MiXCR anew, one entry per CDR3 protein. The table includes tens of thousands of distinct CDR3 sequences, over 12% detected once. General study points: Day 37-peaking second-wave clones had unconfirmed SARS-CoV-2 specificity. Pre-infection memory held some responding clones, suggesting pre-existing cross-reactive T cells responded.

The TCR originated in a man between 18 and 35 years old who had mild COVID-19 (a few samples of this study predate the infection). Cell type and time point are not known. Sequencing was performed on PBMCs or a T cell subset sorted from them (not recorded which).

The DNA for the CDR3 is TGCGCCAGCAGCTTGAGGGGTTTCTATGGCTACACCTTC. Translated: CASSLRGFYGYTF. The chain is built from TRBV5-1 and TRBJ1-2; TRBD1 might be the D (5 bases). Trimming removed 1 base at V and 4 bases at J, with 8 bases between. Germline CDR1 and CDR2: SGHRS and YFSETQ. The CDR3 loop spans 13 amino acids.